Listed here are 21 T cell receptor beta chains from one sample, sequenced in a study of OX40 agonist ivuxolimab in advanced cancers. Profiling relied on immunoSEQ multiplex PCR, and the TCRdb table lists in-frame clones only, not all of them. The sample consists of more than 30,000 clones, about 88% of them appearing once. Material: CD4+ or CD8+ T cells sorted from blood, obtained in a trial of the OX40 agonist ivuxolimab. The receptors derive from an adult with an advanced solid tumor such as melanoma, head and neck, liver or kidney cancer.

The CDR3 here is CASSPGRGGKNIQYF. CDR3 sequence (DNA): TGTGCCAGTAGTCCCGGACGGGGCGGCAAAAACATTCAGTACTTC. This sequence joins TRBV19 and TRBJ2-4; D tentatively reads TRBD1 or TRBD2 (5 bases each). This CDR3 spans 15 amino acids. V was shortened by 5 bases and J by 3 bases, with 14 bases between the two germline ends. Germline lookup yields CDR1 LNHDA and CDR2 SQIVND (reference sequence).

The chain links TRBV5-6 to TRBJ1-5, with a weak D call TRBD1 (6 bases). Deletions cut 5 bases from V and 1 base from J, with 10 bases between. The germline V gene encodes CDR1 SGHDT and CDR2 YYEEEE. The CDR3 contains 14 residues. CDR3 sequence (DNA): TGTGCCAGCAGTCGGACAGCGAGCAATCAGCCCCAGCATTTT. Protein sequence: CASSRTASNQPQHF.

The V call is TRBV15, the J call TRBJ1-1, with D unclear. The CDR3 loop spans 15 amino acids. Germline CDR1 is LNHNV and CDR2 is YYDKDF (reference sequence). Trimming removed 3 bases from V and 0 bases from J, with 11 bases in between. The CDR3 DNA follows: TGTGCCACCAGCAGGGGTGATGGGGTGAACACTGAAGCTTTCTTT. This sequence encodes CATSRGDGVNTEAFF.

The chain links TRBV11-2 to TRBJ2-1; 8 bases are shared with TRBD2. Trimming took 6 bases from V and 10 from J; bases not matched to a gene: 11. Germline loops: CDR1 SGHAT, CDR2 FQNNGV. The CDR3 is 14 residues long. The CDR3 protein is CASRRNPTGGEQFF. Written as DNA, the CDR3 is TGTGCCAGCAGGCGTAATCCAACGGGGGGGGAGCAGTTCTTC.

There are a few counts of this clone. This chain connects TRBV2 to TRBJ1-4; TRBD1 is a possible D gene (5 bases). V was trimmed by 4 bases and J by 0 bases, leaving 9 bases between them. Germline V CDR1 and CDR2: SNHLY, FYNNEI. The CDR3 length is 15 residues. The CDR3 bases are TGTGCCAGCAGTGGCCAGGGCACAACTAATGAAAAACTGTTTTTT. It is translated as CASSGQGTTNEKLFF.

This chain uses TRBV18 with TRBJ1-1, with D perhaps matching TRBD1 (5 bases). The CDR3 extends over 15 amino acids. V lost 2 bases and J lost 3, with 13 bases in between. In germline, CDR1 is KGHSH, CDR2 LQKENI. The DNA for the CDR3 is TGTGCCAGCTCACCAAGGGACGGTGGACACACTGAAGCTTTCTTT. Protein: CASSPRDGGHTEAFF.

The count of this clone is one. This chain joins TRBV5-8 and TRBJ2-7; D gene ambiguous. V lost 1 base and J lost 3, with 8 bases in between. CDR1 is SGHTS, CDR2 YDEGEE, per germline. This CDR3 comprises 13 residues. CDR3 loop: CASSLWAGYEQYF. The CDR3 DNA is TGTGCCAGCAGCTTGTGGGCCGGCTACGAGCAGTACTTC. The full variable domain, its missing parts supplied by reference TRBV5-8 and TRBJ2-7, is EAGVTQSPTHLIKTRGQQATLRCSPISGHTSVYWYQQALGLGLQFLLWYDEGEERNRGNFPPRFSGRQFPNYSSELNVNALELEDSALYLCASSLWAGYEQYFGPGTRLTVT.

There are a few counts of this clone. The rearrangement uses TRBV5-4 and TRBJ1-1, with unresolved D. CDR3 length: 14 amino acids. CDR1 SGHNT and CDR2 YYREEE come from the germline V gene (reference sequence). Trimming took off 5 bases at V and 0 bases at J, with 11 bases between the two ends. The CDR3 nucleotides are TGTGCCAGCAGGGAGACAACCATGAACACTGAAGCTTTCTTT. This sequence encodes CASRETTMNTEAFF.

The chain is built from TRBV6-5 and TRBJ1-5, with TRBD1 as a possible D gene (5 bases). Trimming pared 6 bases from V and 6 bases from J, leaving 15 bases between. Germline loops: CDR1 MNHEY, CDR2 SVGAGI. This CDR3 spans 14 amino acids. The CDR3 region has the DNA TGTGCCAGCAGCCCCAGAGGGGTCGGTCAGCCCCAGCATTTT. This translates into CASSPRGVGQPQHF.

The chain uses TRBV2 and TRBJ2-1; 8 bases line up with TRBD2. Germline assignment: CDR1 SNHLY and CDR2 FYNNEI. V lost 1 base to trimming and J lost 4 bases; unmatched junction nucleotides: 6. The CDR3 loop spans 16 amino acids. The CDR3 DNA is TGTGCCAGCAGTGAAGGGGCTAGCGGGTATTACAATGAGCAGTTCTTC. It translates to CASSEGASGYYNEQFF.

In its sample, this clone was seen once. Here the CDR3 reads CASSPLGKAFF. CDR3 coding DNA: TGTGCCAGCAGCCCATTAGGAAAAGCTTTCTTT. The rearrangement links TRBV7-9 to TRBJ1-1; D is unresolved. The V gene lost 5 bases and the J gene lost 9 bases, with 10 bases spanning the gap. The CDR3 runs to 11 residues. Germline lookup yields CDR1 SEHNR and CDR2 FQNEAQ (reference sequence).

In the case of this clone: This sample includes further DNA sequences coding for the same CDR3. The chain has TRBV11-2 and TRBJ2-2, with a weak D call TRBD1 (5 bases). The CDR3 has 13 residues. Germline V CDR1 and CDR2: SGHAT, FQNNGV. V lost 5 bases, J lost 6 bases, and 10 bases lay in between. CDR3 region: CASSLQGAGELFF. In DNA, the CDR3 is TGTGCCAGCAGCCTGCAGGGTGCCGGGGAGCTGTTTTTT.

The J gene is TRBJ2-7, the V gene TRBV6-6, with TRBD1 as a possible D gene (6 bases). This CDR3 has 13 residues. The V gene's germline CDR1 is MNHNY and CDR2 SVGAGI (reference sequence). V shed 5 bases and J shed 4 bases, with 12 bases lying between them. The DNA of the CDR3 is TGTGCCAGCAGTCGCGAGACAGGTTACGAGCAGTACTTC. Amino acids: CASSRETGYEQYF.

The rearrangement joins TRBV10-2 to TRBJ2-5; D might be TRBD2 (5 bases). CDR1 is WSHSY and CDR2 is SAAADI in the germline V gene. The CDR3 sequence is 13 residues long. V was trimmed by 7 bases and J by 5 bases, leaving 14 bases between them. The CDR3 sequence is CASTAVPRETQYF. The CDR3 DNA reads as TGCGCCAGCACAGCGGTACCTCGGGAGACCCAGTACTTC.

In this sample, this clone turned up once. J is TRBJ2-3 and V is TRBV5-1; TRBD2 aligns across 8 bases. The CDR3 consists of 15 residues. The J segment lost 9 bases and the V segment lost 2 bases, leaving 11 bases of the junction unmatched. In germline, CDR1 is SGHRS, CDR2 YFSETQ. CDR3 DNA sequence: TGCGCCAGCAGCTTTAGCGGGGTCTCTGGCGAGACGCAGTATTTT. It is translated as CASSFSGVSGETQYF.

The J gene is TRBJ1-5, the V gene TRBV4-1; perhaps TRBD1 as D (5 bases). Trimming removed 1 base from V and 8 bases from J, with 15 bases in between. The CDR3 consists of 15 residues. Germline V gene lookup returns CDR1 MGHRA and CDR2 YSYEKL. CDR3 protein: CASSQVAGTLEPQHF. The DNA for the CDR3 is TGCGCCAGCAGCCAAGTCGCAGGGACTTTGGAGCCCCAGCATTTT.

The chain employs TRBV7-9 and TRBJ2-7; D is uncertain. The CDR3 contains 14 residues. V was trimmed by 1 base and J by 3 bases, leaving 10 bases between them. Germline CDR1 is SEHNR and CDR2 is FQNEAQ (reference sequence). In DNA form, the CDR3 reads TGTGCCAGCAGCTTAGATCGGCAATTCTACGAGCAGTACTTC. It is translated as CASSLDRQFYEQYF.

V usage is TRBV5-1 and J usage is TRBJ2-1, with 14 positions matching TRBD2. This CDR3 has 17 residues. CDR1 is SGHRS and CDR2 is YFSETQ in the germline V gene. V lost 0 bases and J lost 8; bases outside the gene matches: 7. This CDR3 is CASSLGLAGGPRDEQFF. CDR3 bases: TGCGCCAGCAGCTTGGGACTAGCGGGGGGGCCGAGGGATGAGCAGTTCTTC.

This chain uses TRBV7-9 with TRBJ2-1; weak D call: TRBD2 (5 bases). CDR1 SEHNR and CDR2 FQNEAQ come from the germline V gene (reference sequence). The CDR3 covers 15 residues. Trimming shortened V by 3 bases and J by 5 bases, and 14 bases separated the two germline ends. This chain's CDR3 is CASSFGYGIHNEQFF. The CDR3, as DNA: TGTGCCAGCAGCTTCGGGTACGGGATCCACAATGAGCAGTTCTTC.

The J gene is TRBJ1-2, the V gene TRBV5-8; D not resolved. With 6 bases removed from V and 0 bases from J, the gap between germline ends came to 15 bases. Germline-derived CDR1 and CDR2 are SGHTS and YDEGEE. This CDR3 contains 15 residues. The CDR3 nucleotides read TGTGCCAGCAAGCCCACGTCCCCTTCTAACTATGGCTACACCTTC. This sequence encodes CASKPTSPSNYGYTF.

The chain carries TRBV29-1 and TRBJ2-7, with 8 positions matching TRBD2. From germline, CDR1 is SQVTM and CDR2 ANQGSEA. The J segment lost 4 bases and the V segment lost 4 bases, leaving 9 bases of the junction unmatched. The CDR3 loop spans 14 amino acids. The CDR3 DNA reads as TGCAGCGTTGCCGGGGGGGCGGAAGGATACGAGCAGTACTTC. Translating it yields CSVAGGAEGYEQYF.